Listed below are T cell receptor beta chains from one sample, sequenced in a study of cytomegalovirus exposure and HLA in healthy donors. Sequenced by immunoSEQ multiplex PCR; TCRdb stores in-frame clones only, minus some. The table has around 150,000 clones, approximately 80% seen once. The sample was PBMCs. The receptor source for this set is a boy between 2 and 10 years old in good health and CMV-seronegative. The CDR3 runs from the conserved cysteine through the conserved F or W. The D gene is left open where the match is weak. The size entry is marked missing in some rows and otherwise reads once, few, many or a size class.

D: TRBD1; size: few; V: TRBV4-3; J: TRBJ2-7; DNA: TGCGCCAGCAGCGGAGCCCAGGGGGACTACGAGCAGTACTTC; CDR3: CASSGAQGDYEQYF
D: NA; size: NA; V: TRBV2; J: TRBJ2-1; DNA: TGTGCCAGCAGTAATATGATAGATGAGCAGTTCTTC; CDR3: CASSNMIDEQFF
D: TRBD1; size: NA; V: TRBV10-1; J: TRBJ1-1; DNA: TGCGCCAGCAGTGGACAGGGGGTAAAGGAGGGCACTGAAGCTTTCTTT; CDR3: CASSGQGVKEGTEAFF
D: TRBD2; size: NA; V: TRBV28; J: TRBJ2-3; DNA: TGTGCCAGCAGTAGGACTAGCCCCGCAGATACGCAGTATTTT; CDR3: CASSRTSPADTQYF
D: NA; size: once; V: TRBV7-8; J: TRBJ2-4; DNA: TGTGCCAGCAGCTTAGAAGGACAGCACATTCAGTACTTC; CDR3: CASSLEGQHIQYF
D: TRBD1; size: NA; V: TRBV7-8; J: TRBJ2-3; DNA: TGTGCCAGCAGCTTAGTTGTTTCGGGACAGGGCACAGATACGCAGTATTTT; CDR3: CASSLVVSGQGTDTQYF
D: TRBD2; size: NA; V: TRBV6-4; J: TRBJ2-1; DNA: TGTGCCAGCAGTGACAGGCCTAGCGGGGGCTACAATGAGCAGTTCTTC; CDR3: CASSDRPSGGYNEQFF
D: TRBD1; size: NA; V: TRBV11-2; J: TRBJ1-4; DNA: TGTGCCAGCAGCCTAAACAGGGGTGCTAATGAAAAACTGTTTTTT; CDR3: CASSLNRGANEKLFF
D: TRBD1; size: NA; V: TRBV30; J: TRBJ1-5; DNA: TGTGCCTGGAGTAAAGGACAGGGTAGTAATAGCAATCAGCCCCAGCATTTT; CDR3: CAWSKGQGSNSNQPQHF
D: TRBD1; size: NA; V: TRBV4-1; J: TRBJ2-7; DNA: TGCGCCAGCAGCCAGGAGAATCGCCCCGGGACAGCGTTAGCCTACGAGCAGTACTTC; CDR3: CASSQENRPGTALAYEQYF
D: NA; size: NA; V: TRBV9; J: TRBJ1-3; DNA: TGTGCCAGCAGCGTAGTTAGCGGCTCTGGAAACACCATATATTTT; CDR3: CASSVVSGSGNTIYF
D: TRBD2; size: NA; V: TRBV18; J: TRBJ2-7; DNA: TGTGCCAGCTCACCGGGGGGGAACGAGCAGTACTTC; CDR3: CASSPGGNEQYF
D: NA; size: NA; V: TRBV5-6; J: TRBJ2-2; DNA: TGTGCCAGCAGCCCCTGGACTACTACGACCGGGGAGCTGTTTTTT; CDR3: CASSPWTTTTGELFF
D: TRBD2; size: NA; V: TRBV5-4; J: TRBJ2-3; DNA: TGTGCCAGCAGCTTAGCGGGAGGTAGCACAGATACGCAGTATTTT; CDR3: CASSLAGGSTDTQYF
D: TRBD1; size: few; V: TRBV11-2; J: TRBJ2-7; DNA: TGTGCCAGCAGTCCCGGACAGGGACAATCCTACGAGCAGTACTTC; CDR3: CASSPGQGQSYEQYF
D: TRBD2; size: NA; V: TRBV4-3; J: TRBJ2-7; DNA: TGCGCCAGCAGCCAAGATCGGGTAGCAGCGGGGGCCTACGAGCAGTACTTC; CDR3: CASSQDRVAAGAYEQYF
D: TRBD2; size: NA; V: TRBV4-3; J: TRBJ2-1; DNA: TGCGCCAGCAGCCCTGGGACTAGCGGGAGAAGCAATGAGCAGTTCTTC; CDR3: CASSPGTSGRSNEQFF
D: NA; size: NA; V: TRBV6-6; J: TRBJ1-1; DNA: TGTGCCAGCAGTTACGCGGCGAACACTGAAGCTTTCTTT; CDR3: CASSYAANTEAFF
D: NA; size: NA; V: TRBV6-1; J: TRBJ1-4; DNA: TGTGCCAGCAAAGAGGGCTCCGGTAGAGAAAAACTGTTTTTT; CDR3: CASKEGSGREKLFF
D: TRBD2; size: NA; V: TRBV10-3; J: TRBJ2-7; DNA: TGTGCCATCAGTGAGTCGGGAAGGGGACTAGAGTTTGAGCAGTACTTC; CDR3: CAISESGRGLEFEQYF
D: NA; size: NA; V: TRBV4-1; J: TRBJ2-5; DNA: TGCGCCAGCAGCCAAGGTGCGGACCTGATTGGAAGGGGAGAGACCCAGTACTTC; CDR3: CASSQGADLIGRGETQYF
D: TRBD1; size: NA; V: TRBV6-1; J: TRBJ1-6; DNA: TGTGCCAGCAGTGAAGGGGAGGGGACAGGGAACTCACCCCTCCACTTT; CDR3: CASSEGEGTGNSPLHF
D: TRBD2; size: NA; V: TRBV9; J: TRBJ2-2; DNA: TGTGCCAGCAGCGTAGCCCTAGCGGGAACCGGGGAGCTGTTTTTT; CDR3: CASSVALAGTGELFF
D: NA; size: NA; V: TRBV6-5; J: TRBJ1-1; DNA: TGTGCCAGCAGTTACTCCGGGGGGCGGATGAACACTGAAGCTTTCTTT; CDR3: CASSYSGGRMNTEAFF
D: TRBD2; size: once; V: TRBV7-9; J: TRBJ2-5; DNA: TGTGCCAGCTCCCGGGGCGGGGGGTACCAAGAGACCCAGTACTTC; CDR3: CASSRGGGYQETQYF
D: NA; size: NA; V: TRBV6-1; J: TRBJ1-5; DNA: TGTGCCAGCAGTGAAGGTCTTTGGGCTCGCAATCAGCCCCAGCATTTT; CDR3: CASSEGLWARNQPQHF
D: NA; size: NA; V: TRBV4-1; J: TRBJ2-1; DNA: TGCGCCAGCAGCCTCTCTAGCGACAATGAGCAGTTCTTC; CDR3: CASSLSSDNEQFF
D: NA; size: NA; V: TRBV19; J: TRBJ1-1; DNA: TGTGCCAGTAGTCTGGGGAGCACTGAAGCTTTCTTT; CDR3: CASSLGSTEAFF
D: NA; size: NA; V: TRBV5-1; J: TRBJ2-1; DNA: TGCGCCAGCAAACTCGGAGGTGGCGATGAGCAGTTCTTC; CDR3: CASKLGGGDEQFF
D: NA; size: NA; V: TRBV7-3; J: TRBJ1-3; DNA: TGTGCCAGCAGCCCAGGCGGGGGTCCGTCCGGAAACACCATATATTTT; CDR3: CASSPGGGPSGNTIYF
D: TRBD1; size: NA; V: TRBV5-5; J: TRBJ2-5; DNA: TGTGCCAGCAGCTTATCCGGGACAGTGGACCAGTACTTC; CDR3: CASSLSGTVDQYF
D: TRBD1; size: NA; V: TRBV25-1; J: TRBJ2-3; DNA: TGTGCCAGTGGAGACAGGGGGAAGTATTTT; CDR3: CASGDRGKYF
D: TRBD1; size: NA; V: TRBV11-2; J: TRBJ2-7; DNA: TGTGCCAGCAGCATACAGGGGGCCCCTTACGAGCAGTACTTC; CDR3: CASSIQGAPYEQYF
D: TRBD2; size: NA; V: TRBV18; J: TRBJ2-7; DNA: TGTGCCAGCTCACCGTTGGCGGGAGGTCCCTACGAGCAGTACTTC; CDR3: CASSPLAGGPYEQYF
D: TRBD1; size: NA; V: TRBV11-3; J: TRBJ2-3; DNA: TGTGCCAGCAGCCAGAGACAGGGGGCGAAAGATACGCAGTATTTT; CDR3: CASSQRQGAKDTQYF
D: NA; size: NA; V: TRBV6-5; J: TRBJ1-4; DNA: TGTGCCAGCGGGCGGGGGCCCCGTGAAAAACTGTTTTTT; CDR3: CASGRGPREKLFF
D: NA; size: once; V: TRBV27; J: TRBJ2-5; DNA: TGTGCCAGCAAGGTCCGGAGGGATCAAGAGACCCAGTACTTC; CDR3: CASKVRRDQETQYF
D: TRBD1; size: NA; V: TRBV29-1; J: TRBJ2-1; DNA: TGCAGCGTTGTGGACAGGGCGTCCTACAATGAGCAGTTCTTC; CDR3: CSVVDRASYNEQFF
D: TRBD2; size: NA; V: TRBV6-5; J: TRBJ2-1; DNA: TGTGCCAGCAGTTACTCGGGCGGGAGGTACGGGGATGAGCAGTTCTTC; CDR3: CASSYSGGRYGDEQFF
D: TRBD2; size: NA; V: TRBV5-6; J: TRBJ2-7; DNA: TGTGCCAGCTGGACTAGCGGCACCTACGAGCAGTACTTC; CDR3: CASWTSGTYEQYF
D: NA; size: NA; V: TRBV29-1; J: TRBJ2-1; DNA: TGCAGCGGCACTGAGCCGGGTAACAATGAGCAGTTCTTC; CDR3: CSGTEPGNNEQFF
D: NA; size: NA; V: TRBV5-4; J: TRBJ1-3; DNA: TGTGCCAGCAGCTTGGGGGGGCACCCGAGCTCTGGAAACACCATATATTTT; CDR3: CASSLGGHPSSGNTIYF
D: NA; size: NA; V: TRBV9; J: TRBJ1-5; DNA: TGTGCCAGCAGCGTAGCTCCCCTTCAGCCCCAGCATTTT; CDR3: CASSVAPLQPQHF
D: NA; size: NA; V: TRBV9; J: TRBJ1-3; DNA: TGTGCCAGCAGCGTAGACTCTGTGAGCTCTGGAAACACCATATATTTT; CDR3: CASSVDSVSSGNTIYF
D: NA; size: once; V: TRBV4-1; J: TRBJ2-1; DNA: TGCGCCAGCAGCCAAGGGGGCAAGGGGATGTCCAATGAGCAGTTCTTC; CDR3: CASSQGGKGMSNEQFF
D: NA; size: NA; V: TRBV11-2; J: TRBJ1-1; DNA: TGTGCCAGCAGCTTAGAACTTCAGAACACTGAAGCTTTCTTT; CDR3: CASSLELQNTEAFF
D: TRBD1; size: NA; V: TRBV11-1; J: TRBJ1-5; DNA: TGTGCCAGCAGCCCGACAGGGGGCCTCAATCAGCCCCAGCATTTT; CDR3: CASSPTGGLNQPQHF
D: NA; size: few; V: TRBV14; J: TRBJ1-1; DNA: TGTGCCAGCAGCCAATTCAAAGTGGGCAGGAACACTGAAGCTTTCTTT; CDR3: CASSQFKVGRNTEAFF
D: NA; size: once; V: TRBV9; J: TRBJ2-5; DNA: TGTGCCAGCAGCGTAGCTTCCGTCGGGGAGACCCAGTACTTC; CDR3: CASSVASVGETQYF
D: NA; size: NA; V: TRBV4-1; J: TRBJ2-7; DNA: TGCGCCAGCAGCCAACCGTTCCAGCGGGCCGGGTACGAGCAGTACTTC; CDR3: CASSQPFQRAGYEQYF
D: TRBD2; size: NA; V: TRBV5-1; J: TRBJ2-3; DNA: TGCGCCAGCAACGGACTAGCGGGCATAGATACGCAGTATTTT; CDR3: CASNGLAGIDTQYF
D: NA; size: NA; V: TRBV2; J: TRBJ1-5; DNA: TGTGCCAGCAGGTTGACAGCCCTCAATCAGCCCCAGCATTTT; CDR3: CASRLTALNQPQHF
D: TRBD1; size: few; V: TRBV13; J: TRBJ2-5; DNA: TGTGCCAGCAGCACCCGACAGGGGCGGGGAGAGACCCAGTACTTC; CDR3: CASSTRQGRGETQYF
D: NA; size: NA; V: TRBV5-1; J: TRBJ1-1; DNA: TGCGCCAGCAGCTTGGGGGCCAGGGTCACTGAAGCTTTCTTT; CDR3: CASSLGARVTEAFF
D: NA; size: NA; V: TRBV5-1; J: TRBJ2-3; DNA: TGCGCCAGCAGCCCACAAGGACGGGATCGAGATACGCAGTATTTT; CDR3: CASSPQGRDRDTQYF
D: NA; size: few; V: TRBV19; J: TRBJ1-5; DNA: TGTGCCAGTAGTGCTGACAGTAGCAATCAGCCCCAGCATTTT; CDR3: CASSADSSNQPQHF
D: NA; size: NA; V: TRBV6-5; J: TRBJ2-1; DNA: TGTGCCAGCAGGGATAGCGCGGCCCCCAAACAGTTCTTC; CDR3: CASRDSAAPKQFF
D: NA; size: NA; V: TRBV14; J: TRBJ2-4; DNA: TGTGCCAGCAGCCAAGTCTATAACATTCAGTACTTC; CDR3: CASSQVYNIQYF